This TCR beta chain was captured in a study of tumor and adjacent non-tumor tissue in lung cancer. A modified ARM-PCR protocol with three rounds of nested PCR amplified TCRbeta. MiXCR, run by TCRdb on the multiplex PCR reads, gives a single entry per CDR3 protein. The sample holds some 80,000 distinct CDR3 sequences, more than 65% seen once. For this clonotype: What it binds is unknown. The germline gene is not matched at one end of the junction; a read error may be the cause.

Whole-study findings and limits: TCR diversity was significantly greater in tumor than normal lung tissue.

RNA was extracted from bulk tissue without any cell sorting. The normal lung tissue was taken more than 3 cm from the tumor edge. Chemotherapy-naive patients with new lung cancer underwent thoracic surgery in China, August–November 2014. Sequences were obtained from distant non-tumor lung tissue. This receptor was obtained from a woman aged 45-60 years with non-small cell lung cancer.

Here the CDR3 reads CARTGVSPYIEQFF. The CDR3 nucleotides are TGTGCCAGGACCGGCGTGAGCCCCTACATTGAGCAGTTCTTC. This rearrangement joins TRBV6-2 or TRBV6-3 to TRBJ2-1, with D uncertain. Looked up from germline, CDR1 is MNHEY and CDR2 is SVGEGT. The CDR3 consists of 14 residues.